This TCR beta chain was captured by sequencing in a study of shared clonotypes between healthy human individuals. Study in general: Donors were a couple of women and a few men aged 18 to 49. Each donor's CD8 memory used one plate, CD8 naive two, each CD4 subset three.

Profiling relied on immunoSEQ multiplex PCR, and the TCRdb table lists in-frame clones only, not all of them. The sample lists about 610,000 clones; about 96% were seen once. The CDR3 is 16 residues long. V lost 7 bases and J 0 bases, leaving 16 bases between the germline ends. Germline CDR1 MGHRA, CDR2 YSYEKL. Terminally differentiated effector memory CD45RA+ cells were left out of the naive CD8 fraction, which was CD45RO-negative and positively selected for CCR7. Study conclusions and caveats: Researchers sampled blood only, noting tissue repertoires likely differ.

Of note for this clone: Its specificity is not known.

This TCR derives from a woman aged 30 to 39 in good health. The specimen sequenced was naive CD8+ T cells sorted from blood. J is TRBJ2-1 and V is TRBV4-1; D not resolved. The CDR3 nucleotides are TGCGCCAGCACCCCAAGTTGGGAAAGCTCCTACAATGAGCAGTTCTTC. Translating it yields CASTPSWESSYNEQFF.